This TCR beta chain appears in the sequencing data of a study of a mutant IDH1 vaccine in newly diagnosed glioma. The repertoire was sequenced with immunoSEQ multiplex PCR; TCRdb's copy has only in-frame clones and lacks some. Of fewer than 150,000 clones detected, 85% to 90% appear once; the ten largest clones hold 0.55% to 0.7%. In germline, CDR1 is ENHRY, CDR2 SYGVKD. The ends were cut back, 6 bases at V and 5 bases at J, with 14 bases in the middle. There are 14 residues in the CDR3. The time point was: week 11, during vaccination. Vaccination used 300 ug of mutant IDH1 20-mer peptide per dose, with topical imiquimod. As for this clone: Antigen specificity is unknown.

Sequencing used PBMCs, obtained from a glioma patient whose treatment included an IDH1 peptide vaccine. The rearrangement links TRBV10-3 to TRBJ2-1, with D possibly being TRBD1 (6 bases). This TCR was sampled from a woman between 45 and 65 years old with glioma. The DNA for the CDR3 is TGTGCCATCAGGGACAGCTCCCTTAACAATGAGCAGTTCTTC. Its protein product is CAIRDSSLNNEQFF.